One sample yielded the 7 T cell receptor beta chains listed below, sequenced in a study of blood T cell repertoires in COVID-19. Sequencing used immunoSEQ multiplex PCR; TCRdb keeps in-frame clones, though not all of them. The table includes about 200,000 clones, 65% to 85% detected once. Sequenced: peripheral blood. Receptors were obtained from a man aged 40-50 years with acute or convalescent COVID-19.

The chain combines TRBV29-1 with TRBJ2-3; D perhaps matches TRBD1 (6 bases). Germline CDR1 SQVTM, CDR2 ANQGSEA. V dropped 6 bases and J dropped 5 bases, with 15 bases sitting between them. This CDR3 has 13 residues. The DNA of the CDR3 is TGCAGCGTGAGACAGGTGGGGCTAGATACGCAGTATTTT. This codes for CSVRQVGLDTQYF.

This clone has just a few counts. The J gene is TRBJ1-1, the V gene TRBV29-1; D is unclear. Germline lookup yields CDR1 SQVTM and CDR2 ANQGSEA. This CDR3 is 13 amino acids long. V was trimmed by 2 bases and J by 0 bases, leaving 7 bases between them. In DNA, the CDR3 is TGCAGCGTTGAAACAGCCCTGAACACTGAAGCTTTCTTT. It is translated as CSVETALNTEAFF.

The chain joins TRBV18 to TRBJ1-6, with D possibly TRBD1 on 5 matching bases. This CDR3 is built from 15 residues. V lost 3 bases and J lost 6, with 12 bases in between. Germline V lookup: CDR1 KGHSH, CDR2 LQKENI. The CDR3: CASSPLAGPNSPLHF. DNA of the CDR3: TGTGCCAGCTCACCCCTGGCAGGGCCTAATTCACCCCTCCACTTT.

This chain connects TRBV7-9 to TRBJ1-1, with a tentative D call TRBD1 (6 bases). The CDR3 sequence is 15 residues long. Per germline, CDR1 SEHNR and CDR2 FQNEAQ (reference sequence). The V end was cut by 5 bases, the J end by 5 bases, with 18 bases between. The CDR3 DNA reads TGTGCCAGCAGCCTCGCGGGGGGGCGCGGGACTGAAGCTTTCTTT. Translation: CASSLAGGRGTEAFF. The whole variable domain, remainder taken from reference TRBV7-9 and TRBJ1-1, is DTGVSQNPRHKITKRGQNVTFRCDPISEHNRLYWYRQTLGQGPEFLTYFQNEAQLEKSRLLSDRFSAERPKGSFSTLEIQRTEQGDSAMYLCASSLAGGRGTEAFFGQGTRLTVV.

The rearrangement joins TRBV5-1 to TRBJ1-1, with D unclear. CDR1 is SGHRS and CDR2 is YFSETQ in the germline V gene. Trimming removed 4 bases at V and 1 base at J, with 8 bases between. This CDR3 is built from 13 residues. The CDR3 DNA follows: TGCGCCAGCAGCGCCGCAGGGAACACTGAAGCTTTCTTT. It translates to CASSAAGNTEAFF.

The chain joins TRBV24-1 to TRBJ2-1; tentatively, D is TRBD2 (6 bases). CDR1 and CDR2 from the germline V gene are KGHDR and SFDVKD. Trimming took 3 bases from V and 5 from J, leaving 13 bases between them. This CDR3 comprises 15 residues. Here the CDR3 reads CATSDVGAGNNEQFF. In nucleotides, the CDR3 is TGTGCCACCAGTGATGTCGGAGCGGGCAACAATGAGCAGTTCTTC.

The genes are TRBV29-1 and TRBJ2-7; the match to TRBD2 covers 7 bases. The CDR3 covers 13 residues. Losses at the gene ends were 7 bases for V and 7 bases for J; bases not matched to a gene: 13. Germline CDR1 reads SQVTM; CDR2 reads ANQGSEA. The CDR3 reads CSARGWGGKEQYF. The CDR3 DNA reads TGCAGCGCCCGGGGATGGGGGGGTAAAGAGCAGTACTTC.